This T cell receptor (beta chain) came from a study of CD8 T cells in Susac syndrome. V lost 1 base and J 4 bases, leaving 10 bases between the germline ends. This CDR3 region has 14 residues. Germline-derived CDR1 and CDR2 are SGHTA and FQGTGA. Findings of the study overall: TCR sequencing and HLA analysis covered a relatively small number of individuals.

Random hexamers were used to reverse transcribe the RNA input (about 0.5 to 1 ug). The authors amplified TCR beta CDR3 across 54 Vbeta and 13 Jbeta using immunoSEQ multiplex PCR. TCRdb reanalysed the immunoSEQ multiplex PCR reads using MiXCR and keeps one entry per CDR3 protein. The sample has roughly 300,000 distinct CDR3 sequences, approximately 85% seen once; the top ten hold over 0.1%. On this clonotype: The antigen remains unidentified.

From blood CD8+ and CD4+ T cells, the TCR beta chain was sequenced. While CD8+ and CD4+ T cells were isolated negatively, TEMRA cells were enriched by FACS. The chain recombines TRBV7-3 with TRBJ1-1; D ambiguous. Sequences were obtained from CD8+ T cells from PBMCs. The sequence came from a human donor with multiple sclerosis. The CDR3 here is CASSLIPKTTEAFF. Written as DNA, the CDR3 is TGTGCCAGCAGCTTAATACCCAAGACCACTGAAGCTTTCTTT.